This TCR beta chain was documented in a study of CD8 T cells in ankylosing spondylitis. General observations from the study: Earlier reports found some motif variants in synovial fluid and blood in reactive arthritis. Disease-linked clones reportedly showed significant enrichment in matched ankylosing spondylitis synovial fluid. A motif of under ten highly homologous TCR beta variants was seen as apparently characteristic of ankylosing spondylitis blood. In peripheral blood, disease-linked CD8+ clones occurred at relatively low frequencies.

A word on this clonotype: Its antigen is currently unknown.

This CDR3 is built from 12 residues. Germline-derived CDR1 and CDR2 are DFQATT and SNEGSKA (reference sequence). 5'-RACE, quantitative and with molecular barcodes, yielded the TCR beta libraries. TCRdb re-analysed the 5' RACE reads in MiXCR, keeping a single row per CDR3 protein. The table records around 140,000 distinct CDR3 sequences, 17% of them present only once. This sequence joins TRBV20-1 and TRBJ1-1; no reliable D call. This sequence was found in a male donor with ankylosing spondylitis. Sequencing was performed on blood, either unsorted or a sorted T cell fraction (not recorded which). The CDR3 DNA reads as TGCACGAGGCGGCCTTCGGCGACTGAAGCTTTCTTT. This codes for CTRRPSATEAFF.